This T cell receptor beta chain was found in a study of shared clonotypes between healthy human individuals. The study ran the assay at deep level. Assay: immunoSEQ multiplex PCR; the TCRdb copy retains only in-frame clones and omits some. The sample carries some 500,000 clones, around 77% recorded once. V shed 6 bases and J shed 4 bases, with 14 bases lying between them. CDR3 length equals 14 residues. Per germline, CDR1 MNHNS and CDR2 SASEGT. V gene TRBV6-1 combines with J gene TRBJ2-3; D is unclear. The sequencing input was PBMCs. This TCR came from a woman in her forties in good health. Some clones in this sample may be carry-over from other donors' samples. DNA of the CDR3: TGTGCCAGCAGGCAAAGCGAGCCTCCAGATACGCAGTATTTT. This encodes CASRQSEPPDTQYF.